These 7 T cell receptor beta chains originate from one sample sequenced in a study of Graves' ophthalmopathy and Graves' hyperthyroidism. The authors amplified TCR beta CDR3 regions from RNA transcripts. RT-PCR in the first round used HTBI primers; a second-round multiplex PCR followed. MiXCR, run by TCRdb on the multiplex PCR reads, gives a single entry per CDR3 protein. Among roughly 410,000 distinct CDR3 sequences listed, just over 15% were seen once. The sample taken for sequencing was peripheral blood. These receptors came from a woman between 18 and 29 years old with stable Graves' hyperthyroidism.

This clonotype was seen ten or more times. The chain combines TRBV6-5 with TRBJ2-7; maybe TRBD1 (6 bases). The CDR3 contains 11 residues. From germline, CDR1 is MNHEY and CDR2 SVGAGI. The V gene lost 5 bases and the J gene lost 5 bases, with 7 bases spanning the gap. The CDR3 is CASSHRDEQYF. The CDR3 DNA reads as TGTGCCAGCAGTCACAGGGACGAGCAGTACTTC.

This sequence joins TRBV7-8 and TRBJ2-7, with 7 nucleotides matching TRBD1. This CDR3 contains 16 residues. Germline loops: CDR1 SGHVS, CDR2 FQNEAQ. The V and J ends lost 1 base and 5 bases, in that order; junction bases with no gene match: 11. The CDR3 sequence is CASSLGLGKQGDEQYF. The CDR3 DNA sequence: TGTGCCAGCAGCTTAGGGCTGGGAAAGCAGGGGGACGAGCAGTACTTC. Filled out from reference TRBV7-8 and TRBJ2-7, the complete variable domain reads GAGVSQSPRYKVAKRGQDVALRCDPISGHVSLFWYQQALGQGPEFLTYFQNEAQLDKSGLPSDRFFAERPEGSVSTLKIQRTQQEDSAVYLCASSLGLGKQGDEQYFGPGTRLTVT.

Note on this clonotype: Germline is not matched at one junction end, which may reflect a read error. The V and J genes are TRBV11-2 and TRBJ2-4; maybe TRBD1 (5 bases). CDR1 is SGHAT and CDR2 is FQNNGV in the germline V gene. There are 18 residues in the CDR3. DNA for the CDR3: TGTGCCAGCAGCGATATTAAGGGTCAGGGTAGGGGCAAAAACATTAAGTACTTC. Translation gives CASSDIKGQGRGKNIKYF.

This clonotype was detected ten times or more. The chain links TRBV12-3 or TRBV12-4 to TRBJ1-6, with 7 bases fitting TRBD1. This CDR3 spans 14 amino acids. J was trimmed by 8 bases and V by 6 bases; bases with no gene match: 7. The CDR3 DNA follows: TGTGCCAGCAGCACGACAGGGCCGGATTCACCCCTCCACTTT. This translates into CASSTTGPDSPLHF.

This clonotype was detected many times. The V gene is TRBV29-1, the J gene TRBJ2-2, with D unclear. Germline CDR1 reads SQVTM; CDR2 reads ANQGSEA. V lost 4 bases and J lost 5, with 8 bases in between. The CDR3 extends over 12 amino acids. CDR3 bases: TGCAGCGTTGTACGGAGAACCGGGGAGCTGTTTTTT. Encoded protein: CSVVRRTGELFF.

This clonotype was seen repeatedly, ten times or more. V is TRBV20-1 and J is TRBJ1-3; a weak D match, TRBD1 (5 bases). This CDR3 has 16 amino acids. Germline V gives CDR1 DFQATT, CDR2 SNEGSKA (reference sequence). V lost 0 bases, J lost 2 bases, and 14 bases lay in between. CDR3 residues: CSARDGASLAGNTIYF. The CDR3 DNA is TGCAGTGCTAGAGATGGGGCCTCTTTAGCTGGAAACACCATATATTTT.

The chain carries TRBV11-3 and TRBJ1-3; TRBD1 matches 12 bases. V was pared by 5 bases and J by 3 bases, with 8 bases of the junction left unmatched. Germline V gene sequence: CDR1 SGHNT, CDR2 YENEEA. CDR3 size: 17 residues. The CDR3 region is CASSALGQGALGNTIYF. CDR3 bases: TGTGCCAGCAGCGCCCTGGGACAGGGGGCGCTTGGAAACACCATATATTTT.